The present T cell receptor (beta chain) was sequenced within a study of response to subunit inactivated influenza vaccine. The CDR3 totals 13 residues. Germline loops: CDR1 MGHRA, CDR2 YSYEKL. V was clipped by 0 bases and J by 7 bases, with 7 bases between them. TCRdb reprocessed the RT-PCR reads with MiXCR, giving one entry per CDR3 protein. This sample has roughly 670,000 distinct CDR3 sequences; around 13% occur once, and the top ten carry roughly 7.2%. The sample holds many counts of this clonotype. This TCR was sampled from a man aged 50 or older who received an inactivated influenza vaccine. This rearrangement joins TRBV4-1 to TRBJ1-5; D uncertain. Source: PBMCs from blood, taken approximately 15 days before vaccination. This CDR3 reads CASSQEPTQPQHF. DNA of the CDR3: TGCGCCAGCAGCCAAGAACCGACGCAGCCCCAGCATTTT.